This T cell receptor (beta chain) was retrieved from a study of graft-versus-host responses after intestinal transplantation. Study-wide background: Recipients across the board were started on anti-thymocyte globulin induction, then kept on tacrolimus and steroids for around 3 years. Study-level points and caveats: GvH clones turned up in recipient marrow; some had shown up first in ileum or blood.

The CDR3 contains 15 residues. V shed 6 bases, J shed 4 bases, and the junction held 6 bases outside the gene matches. CDR1 and CDR2 (germline): SGHTA, FQGNSA. Some clones are missing from TCRdb's copy, which holds only in-frame ones; the method was immunoSEQ multiplex PCR. This table holds nearly 15,000 clones, around three fifths found once. Comment on this clone: What it recognizes is unknown.

Intraepithelial and lamina propria lymphocytes were released after the graft tissue was processed. The sequence derives from a human patient who received an intestinal transplant, so some T cells may come from the graft donor. The chain carries TRBV7-2 and TRBJ2-2, with TRBD2 matching over 9 bases. The specimen was ileum tissue, collected 524 days after transplant. The CDR3 nucleotides read TGTGCCAGCAGTTATAGCGGGGGCGCCACCGGGGAGCTGTTTTTT. It codes for CASSYSGGATGELFF.